A single T cell receptor (beta chain) is shown here with its context. Its target is not known. The CDR3 sequence is 17 residues long. V was pared by 5 bases and J by 5 bases, with 24 bases between. In germline, CDR1 is SNHLY, CDR2 FYNNEI. These data are taken from a study of cytomegalovirus exposure and HLA in healthy donors. The study's findings and limits: According to an earlier analysis, most TCR beta V segments yielded productive rearrangements about 87% or about 30% of the time. Reports state that TCR beta sequences accurately predicted most subjects' HLA-A and HLA-B alleles. In vitro assays verified that three CMV-associated chains recognized CMV antigens specifically. Rare sequences made up most TCRs, while some public TCRs were found in many donors.

PCR amplification relied on 60 Vbeta primers (plus 13 Jbeta primers). Sequencing was performed with immunoSEQ multiplex PCR; in TCRdb, only in-frame clones are kept and a portion is missing. This sample has 150,000 to 200,000 clones, with approximately 84% found just once. The source of this sequence is a boy between 5 and 17 years old in good health and CMV-seronegative. The rearrangement links TRBV2 to TRBJ2-5; D might be TRBD2 (6 bases). The sample was PBMCs. CDR3 sequence: CASSNPPGRDWWETQYF. CDR3 nucleotides: TGTGCCAGCAGTAATCCCCCGGGACGGGACTGGTGGGAGACCCAGTACTTC.